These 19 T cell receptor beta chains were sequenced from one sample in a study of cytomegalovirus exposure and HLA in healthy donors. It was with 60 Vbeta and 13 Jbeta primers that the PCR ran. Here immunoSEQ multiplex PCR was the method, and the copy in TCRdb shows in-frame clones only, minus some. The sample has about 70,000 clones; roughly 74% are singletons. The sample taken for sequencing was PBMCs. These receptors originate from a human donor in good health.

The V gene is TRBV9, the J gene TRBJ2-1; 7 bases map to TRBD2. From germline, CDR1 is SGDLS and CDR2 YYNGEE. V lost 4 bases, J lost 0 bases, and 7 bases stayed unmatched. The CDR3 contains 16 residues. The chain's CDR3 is CASSFRLASSYNEQFF. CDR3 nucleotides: TGTGCCAGCAGCTTCAGACTAGCCTCCTCCTACAATGAGCAGTTCTTC.

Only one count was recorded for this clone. The CDR3 sequence is CASSSGGSYEQYF. CDR3 DNA sequence: TGTGCCAGTTCGTCGGGGGGCTCCTACGAGCAGTACTTC. The genes are TRBV5-6 and TRBJ2-7; TRBD2 agrees at 7 bases. Germline lookup yields CDR1 SGHDT and CDR2 YYEEEE. The CDR3 covers 13 residues. Trimming removed 8 bases from V and 0 bases from J; junction bases left unmatched: 5.

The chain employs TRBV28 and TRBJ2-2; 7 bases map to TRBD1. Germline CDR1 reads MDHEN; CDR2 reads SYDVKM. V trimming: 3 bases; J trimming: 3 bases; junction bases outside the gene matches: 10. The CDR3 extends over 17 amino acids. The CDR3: CASSFSSTGTYTGELFF. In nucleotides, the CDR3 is TGTGCCAGCAGTTTTTCGTCGACAGGGACATACACCGGGGAGCTGTTTTTT. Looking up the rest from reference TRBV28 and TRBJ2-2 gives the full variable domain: DVKVTQSSRYLVKRTGEKVFLECVQDMDHENMFWYRQDPGLGLRLIYFSYDVKMKEKGDIPEGYSVSREKKERFSLILESASTNQTSMYLCASSFSSTGTYTGELFFGEGSRLTVL.

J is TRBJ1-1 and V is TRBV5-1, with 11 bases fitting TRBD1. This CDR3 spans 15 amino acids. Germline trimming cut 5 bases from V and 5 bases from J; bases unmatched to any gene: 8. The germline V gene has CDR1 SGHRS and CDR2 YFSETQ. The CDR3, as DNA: TGCGCCAGCAGAGAGGGTGGACAGGGGGCGACTGAAGCTTTCTTT. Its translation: CASREGGQGATEAFF.

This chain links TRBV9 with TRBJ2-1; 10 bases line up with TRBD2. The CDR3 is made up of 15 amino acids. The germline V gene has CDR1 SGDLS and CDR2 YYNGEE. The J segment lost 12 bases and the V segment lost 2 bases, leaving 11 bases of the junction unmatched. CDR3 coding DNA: TGTGCCAGCAGCGTTAGCGGGAGGCCCCTTTGTGGGCAGTTCTTC. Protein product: CASSVSGRPLCGQFF. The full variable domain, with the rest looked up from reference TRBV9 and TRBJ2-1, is DSGVTQTPKHLITATGQRVTLRCSPRSGDLSVYWYQQSLDQGLQFLIQYYNGEERAKGNILERFSAQQFPDLHSELNLSSLELGDSALYFCASSVSGRPLCGQFFGPGTRLTVL.

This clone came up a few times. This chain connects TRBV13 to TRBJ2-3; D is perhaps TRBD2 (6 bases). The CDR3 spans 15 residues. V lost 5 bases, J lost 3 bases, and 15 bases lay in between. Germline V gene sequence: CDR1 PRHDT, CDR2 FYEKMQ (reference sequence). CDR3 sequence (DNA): TGTGCCAGCAGCCCCGGAGGGAGTATGACAGATACGCAGTATTTT. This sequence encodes CASSPGGSMTDTQYF. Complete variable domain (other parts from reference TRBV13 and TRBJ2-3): AAGVIQSPRHLIKEKRETATLKCYPIPRHDTVYWYQQGPGQDPQFLISFYEKMQSDKGSIPDRFSAQQFSDYHSELNMSSLELGDSALYFCASSPGGSMTDTQYFGPGTRLTVL.

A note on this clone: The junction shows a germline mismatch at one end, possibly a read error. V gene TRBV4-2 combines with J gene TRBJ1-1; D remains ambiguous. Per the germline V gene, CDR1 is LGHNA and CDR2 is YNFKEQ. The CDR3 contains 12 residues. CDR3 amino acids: CASRQDGFGAFF. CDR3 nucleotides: TGTGCCAGCAGGCAAGACGGGTTCGGAGCTTTCTTT.

The CDR3 sequence is CASSRTGNEKLFF. The CDR3, as DNA: TGTGCCAGCTCACGGACAGGGAATGAAAAACTGTTTTTT. The chain has TRBV18 and TRBJ1-4, with TRBD1 identical over 8 bases. The CDR3 is 13 residues long. J gave up 5 bases and V 4 bases, and 0 bases lay outside the gene matches. CDR1 KGHSH and CDR2 LQKENI come from the germline V gene.

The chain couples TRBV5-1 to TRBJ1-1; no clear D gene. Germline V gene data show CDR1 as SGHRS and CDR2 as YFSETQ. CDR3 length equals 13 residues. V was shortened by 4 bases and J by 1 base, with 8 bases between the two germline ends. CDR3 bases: TGCGCCAGCAGCGTTCAGTCGAACACTGAAGCTTTCTTT. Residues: CASSVQSNTEAFF.

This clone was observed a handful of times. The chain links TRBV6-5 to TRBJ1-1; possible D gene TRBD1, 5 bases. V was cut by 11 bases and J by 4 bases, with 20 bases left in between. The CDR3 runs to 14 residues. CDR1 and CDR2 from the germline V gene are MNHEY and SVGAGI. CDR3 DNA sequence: TGTGCCCCCGACGTAGGGGTCCCTTGCACTGAAGCTTTCTTT. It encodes CAPDVGVPCTEAFF.

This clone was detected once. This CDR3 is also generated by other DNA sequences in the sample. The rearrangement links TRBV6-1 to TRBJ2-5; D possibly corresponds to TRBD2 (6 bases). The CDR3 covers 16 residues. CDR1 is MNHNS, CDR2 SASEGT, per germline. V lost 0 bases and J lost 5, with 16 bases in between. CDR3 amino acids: CASSEARGIAKETQYF. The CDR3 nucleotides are TGTGCCAGCAGTGAAGCGCGCGGGATTGCTAAGGAGACCCAGTACTTC.

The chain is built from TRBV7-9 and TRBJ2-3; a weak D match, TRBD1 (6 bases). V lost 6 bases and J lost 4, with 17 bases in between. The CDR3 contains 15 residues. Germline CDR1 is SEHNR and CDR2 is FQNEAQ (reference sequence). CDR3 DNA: TGTGCCAGCAGTCCGTGGGACACCGTCCCAGATACGCAGTATTTT. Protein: CASSPWDTVPDTQYF. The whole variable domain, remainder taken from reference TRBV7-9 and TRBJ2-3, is DTGVSQNPRHKITKRGQNVTFRCDPISEHNRLYWYRQTLGQGPEFLTYFQNEAQLEKSRLLSDRFSAERPKGSFSTLEIQRTEQGDSAMYLCASSPWDTVPDTQYFGPGTRLTVL.

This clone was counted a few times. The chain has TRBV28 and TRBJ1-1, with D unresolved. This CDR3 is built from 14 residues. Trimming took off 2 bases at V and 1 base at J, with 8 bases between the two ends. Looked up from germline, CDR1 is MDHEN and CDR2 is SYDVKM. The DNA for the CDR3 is TGTGCCAGCAGTTTACACGACTCGAACACTGAAGCTTTCTTT. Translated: CASSLHDSNTEAFF.

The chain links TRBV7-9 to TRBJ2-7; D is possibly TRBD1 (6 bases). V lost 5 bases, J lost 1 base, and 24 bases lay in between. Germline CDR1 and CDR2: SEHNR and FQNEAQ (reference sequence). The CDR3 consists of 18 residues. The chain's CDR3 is CASSASSAGTFLSYEQYF. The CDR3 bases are TGTGCCAGCAGCGCATCCTCGGCCGGGACATTCCTTTCCTACGAGCAGTACTTC.

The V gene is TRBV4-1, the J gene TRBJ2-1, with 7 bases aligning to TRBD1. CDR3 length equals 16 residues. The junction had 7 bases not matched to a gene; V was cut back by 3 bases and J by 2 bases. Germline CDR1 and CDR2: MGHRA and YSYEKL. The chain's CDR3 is CASSHARDRPYNEQFF. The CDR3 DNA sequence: TGCGCCAGCAGCCACGCCCGGGACAGACCCTACAATGAGCAGTTCTTC.

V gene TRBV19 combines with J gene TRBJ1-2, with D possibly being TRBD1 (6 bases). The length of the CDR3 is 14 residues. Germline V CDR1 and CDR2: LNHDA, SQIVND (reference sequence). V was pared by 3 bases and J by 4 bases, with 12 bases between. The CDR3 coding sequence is TGTGCCAGTAGTATTGACAGGATCGGCTATGGCTACACCTTC. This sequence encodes CASSIDRIGYGYTF.

CDR3 bases: TGTGCCAGCAGCCAAGGAGGGGGCGGGGAGACCCAGTACTTC. Residues: CASSQGGGGETQYF. The V call is TRBV4-2, the J call TRBJ2-5; 7 positions agree with TRBD1. The CDR3 extends over 14 amino acids. V was clipped by 1 base and J by 5 bases; unmatched bases: 4. Germline V gene data show CDR1 as LGHNA and CDR2 as YNFKEQ.

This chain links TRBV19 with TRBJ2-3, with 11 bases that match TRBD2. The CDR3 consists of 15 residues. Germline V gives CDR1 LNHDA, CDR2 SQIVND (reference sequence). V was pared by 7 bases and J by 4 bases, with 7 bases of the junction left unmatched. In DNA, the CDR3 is TGTGCCAGTACGCCGCTAGCGGGAGGTGCAGATACGCAGTATTTT. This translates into CASTPLAGGADTQYF.

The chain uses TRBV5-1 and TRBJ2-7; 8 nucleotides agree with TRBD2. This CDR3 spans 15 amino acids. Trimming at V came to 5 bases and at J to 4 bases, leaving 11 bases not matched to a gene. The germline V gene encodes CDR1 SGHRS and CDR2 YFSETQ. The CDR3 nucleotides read TGCGCCAGCAGGCGGGGGGAGCCCGGGGAGTACGAGCAGTACTTC. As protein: CASRRGEPGEYEQYF. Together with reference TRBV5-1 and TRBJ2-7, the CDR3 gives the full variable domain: KAGVTQTPRYLIKTRGQQVTLSCSPISGHRSVSWYQQTPGQGLQFLFEYFSETQRNKGNFPGRFSGRQFSNSRSEMNVSTLELGDSALYLCASRRGEPGEYEQYFGPGTRLTVT.